These T cell receptor beta chains were read from a single sample in a study of T cells after posttransplantation cyclophosphamide. The method was immunoSEQ multiplex PCR; TCRdb's version includes in-frame clones alone and lacks a portion of them. The sample lists approximately 45,000 clones, 90% seen once, with 2% to 2.5% in the top ten. The material was PBMCs, obtained around 63 days after allogeneic stem cell transplant with posttransplant cyclophosphamide. The receptor set was obtained from a male patient between 55 and 70 years old who received an allogeneic stem cell transplant from a related donor and was CMV-positive. Some T cells may be graft donor cells. CDR3s leave out the opening cysteine and the closing phenylalanine or tryptophan. D genes are given only for firm matches.

D gene	CDR3 length	V gene	J gene	CDR3 protein
NA	13	TRBV19	TRBJ2-1	ASSEGGRSYNEQF
NA	12	TRBV30	TRBJ1-4	AWSGLAGNEKLF
TRBD1	12	TRBV27	TRBJ2-7	ASSFRDRGFEQY
NA	12	TRBV7-9	TRBJ2-1	ASSLAQGPNEQF
TRBD1	14	TRBV2	TRBJ2-3	ASSVTGGAPGDTQY
NA	14	TRBV11-2	TRBJ2-1	ASSLGATQPRNEQF
NA	13	TRBV4-2	TRBJ1-2	ASSPYLTANYGYT
NA	11	TRBV5-6	TRBJ1-1	ASSLRLITEAF
TRBD1	11	TRBV7-7	TRBJ1-1	ASSANRGDEAF
NA	11	TRBV7-9	TRBJ2-5	ASSWGGPETQY
NA	9	TRBV20-1	TRBJ1-1	SAWTATEAF
TRBD2	13	TRBV10-3	TRBJ2-1	AISSLAGGYNEQF
TRBD2	14	TRBV27	TRBJ2-2	ASRLNSGGITGELF
TRBD1	13	TRBV6-4	TRBJ2-3	ASSPGQGSWDTQY
TRBD2	11	TRBV2	TRBJ2-3	ASMGLARDTQY
NA	8	TRBV28	TRBJ1-2	ASNNYGYT
TRBD1	12	TRBV15	TRBJ1-4	ATATGGSGEKLF
TRBD1	14	TRBV28	TRBJ1-5	ASSFSIQGANQPQH
TRBD2	16	TRBV11-2	TRBJ2-2	ASSSRLAGASNTGELF
TRBD1	13	TRBV9	TRBJ1-1	ASSASQTGDTEAF
NA	13	TRBV6-5	TRBJ1-2	ASRVDSRLNYGYT
TRBD2	11	TRBV15	TRBJ2-7	ATSRDWGGEQY
NA	11	TRBV19	TRBJ1-1	ASSIDRNTEAF
NA	11	TRBV9	TRBJ1-4	ASSVGTDEKLF